The 30 T cell receptor beta chains below come from one sample, sequenced in a study of cytomegalovirus exposure and HLA in healthy donors. The PCR used 60 Vbeta and 13 Jbeta primers. Data came from immunoSEQ multiplex PCR; TCRdb stores just in-frame clones and leaves some out. The profile shows 90,000 to 140,000 clones, 12% of them singletons. Sequencing was performed on PBMCs. These receptors all stem from a man in his forties in good health and CMV-seropositive.

The V call is TRBV6-1, the J call TRBJ1-4; TRBD1 might be the D (5 bases). Germline loops: CDR1 MNHNS, CDR2 SASEGT. The CDR3 covers 14 residues. Between the trimmed V and J ends, which lost 3 bases and 5 bases, there was a span of 10 bases. The CDR3 DNA reads TGTGCCAGCAGTGATGGGACTAGCAATGAAAAACTGTTTTTT. Its translation is CASSDGTSNEKLFF.

V gene TRBV6-1 combines with J gene TRBJ2-7, with 8 bases that match TRBD1. Germline loops: CDR1 MNHNS, CDR2 SASEGT. With 4 bases clipped from V and 4 bases from J, the junction kept 6 bases outside the gene matches. The length of the CDR3 is 14 residues. The CDR3 loop reads CASSGQGLLYEQYF. The CDR3 DNA is TGTGCCAGCAGTGGACAGGGGTTGTTGTACGAGCAGTACTTC.

This clone was seen only a few times. The V gene is TRBV7-9, the J gene TRBJ2-7; tentative D call: TRBD2 (6 bases). Deletions cut 4 bases from V and 5 bases from J, with 18 bases between. Per germline, CDR1 SEHNR and CDR2 FQNEAQ (reference sequence). CDR3 length: 15 amino acids. The CDR3 coding sequence is TGTGCCAGCAGCTCCGGTGCGGGACCGGGGGACGAGCAGTACTTC. Protein: CASSSGAGPGDEQYF.

This clone was seen only a few times. This chain connects TRBV27 to TRBJ1-2; 7 nucleotides align to TRBD1. The junction had 8 bases not matched to a gene; V was cut back by 4 bases and J by 6 bases. Germline V gives CDR1 MNHEY, CDR2 SMNVEV (reference sequence). CDR3 length: 14 residues. The CDR3 is CASSWARGANGYTF. DNA of the CDR3: TGTGCCAGCAGTTGGGCCAGGGGGGCCAATGGCTACACCTTC.

This sequence joins TRBV5-6 and TRBJ1-1, with a weak D call TRBD1 (5 bases). This CDR3 spans 12 amino acids. CDR1 is SGHDT, CDR2 YYEEEE, per germline. Trimming shortened V by 4 bases and J by 6 bases, and 10 bases separated the two germline ends. CDR3 sequence: CASSRQGAEAFF. For the CDR3, the DNA is TGTGCCAGCAGCCGTCAGGGCGCTGAAGCTTTCTTT.

The chain recombines TRBV4-1 with TRBJ2-1; possibly TRBD2 for D (6 bases). V lost 4 bases and J lost 1, with 8 bases in between. This CDR3 comprises 14 residues. Germline loops: CDR1 MGHRA, CDR2 YSYEKL. CDR3 in amino acids: CASSRDLSYNEQFF. The CDR3 nucleotides are TGCGCCAGCAGCCGGGACTTATCCTACAATGAGCAGTTCTTC.

The chain carries TRBV7-8 and TRBJ2-5, with 14 nucleotides matching TRBD2. V shed 4 bases and J 4 bases; nucleotides not matched to a gene: 8. The CDR3 runs to 17 residues. Germline-derived CDR1 and CDR2 are SGHVS and FQNEAQ. For the CDR3, the DNA is TGTGCCAGCAGCTCGACCGGACTAGCGGGAGGTGGAGAGACCCAGTACTTC. Translation gives CASSSTGLAGGGETQYF.

The rearrangement links TRBV7-8 to TRBJ2-7, with D perhaps TRBD1 (7 bases). The CDR3 is 16 amino acids. CDR1 is SGHVS, CDR2 FQNEAQ, per germline. Trimming removed 4 bases at V and 4 bases at J, with 20 bases between. The CDR3 DNA follows: TGTGCCAGCAGCTCCTCGGGCGGGCAGGGGGGTTACGAGCAGTACTTC. Protein: CASSSSGGQGGYEQYF. The full variable domain, in which reference TRBV7-8 and TRBJ2-7 provide the parts outside the CDR3, is GAGVSQSPRYKVAKRGQDVALRCDPISGHVSLFWYQQALGQGPEFLTYFQNEAQLDKSGLPSDRFFAERPEGSVSTLKIQRTQQEDSAVYLCASSSSGGQGGYEQYFGPGTRLTVT.

The V gene is TRBV5-4, the J gene TRBJ2-7, with 13 bases lining up with TRBD2. V dropped 4 bases and J dropped 1; count of bases not matched to a gene: 5. The CDR3 contains 16 residues. Germline V gene lookup returns CDR1 SGHNT and CDR2 YYREEE (reference sequence). The CDR3 region is CASSGGLAGSSYEQYF. The CDR3 bases are TGTGCCAGCAGCGGGGGACTAGCGGGGTCTTCCTACGAGCAGTACTTC.

This clone has just a few counts. The chain links TRBV5-1 to TRBJ2-7; 9 bases match TRBD2. V dropped 3 bases and J dropped 6; count of bases not matched to a gene: 10. Germline values: CDR1 SGHRS, CDR2 YFSETQ. The length of the CDR3 is 15 residues. Here the CDR3 reads CASSYRPGLASEQYF. The CDR3 DNA is TGCGCCAGCAGCTATAGGCCGGGACTAGCTAGCGAGCAGTACTTC.

This clone was recorded a few times. This rearrangement joins TRBV6-5 to TRBJ2-3; TRBD1 matches at 7 bases. Losses at the gene ends were 2 bases for V and 5 bases for J; bases not matched to a gene: 1. The germline gives CDR1 MNHEY, CDR2 SVGAGI. CDR3 size: 13 residues. The CDR3 nucleotides read TGTGCCAGCAGTTACACAGGGGTAGATACGCAGTATTTT. Its translation is CASSYTGVDTQYF.

This clone was picked up a small number of times. The chain couples TRBV15 to TRBJ1-2, with D possibly TRBD1 on 5 matching bases. V lost 3 bases to trimming and J lost 4 bases, with 6 bases between them. Germline V gene lookup returns CDR1 LNHNV and CDR2 YYDKDF (reference sequence). CDR3 length: 12 residues. Written as DNA, the CDR3 is TGTGCCACCAGCAGGGACATCTATGGCTACACCTTC. It yields the protein CATSRDIYGYTF.

This clone was seen only a few times. In DNA form, the CDR3 reads TGTGCCAGCAGTAGTTTAGCAGAGACCCAGTACTTC. Translation gives CASSSLAETQYF. The V gene is TRBV6-1, the J gene TRBJ2-5; no definite D call. V was shortened by 5 bases and J by 4 bases, with 8 bases between the two germline ends. Germline-derived CDR1 and CDR2 are MNHNS and SASEGT. There are 12 residues in the CDR3.

The chain employs TRBV6-5 and TRBJ1-2; 7 bases match TRBD1. The CDR3 runs 13 residues. Per germline, CDR1 MNHEY and CDR2 SVGAGI. After removal of 6 bases from V and 7 bases from J, the junction contained 8 bases not matched to a gene. CDR3 sequence (DNA): TGTGCCAGCAGCCAAGGCAGGGGGAGTGGCTACACCTTC. Translation: CASSQGRGSGYTF.

This clone was recorded a few times. V is TRBV18 and J is TRBJ2-7, with 7 bases identical to TRBD1. The CDR3 length is 18 residues. Trimming cost V 3 bases and J 5 bases; bases outside gene matches: 19. From germline, CDR1 is KGHSH and CDR2 LQKENI. CDR3 sequence reads: CASSPLLKHRDRDHEQYF. CDR3 sequence (DNA): TGTGCCAGCTCACCCCTCCTTAAGCACAGAGACAGGGACCACGAGCAGTACTTC.

This chain connects TRBV30 to TRBJ2-1, with TRBD2 as a possible D gene (6 bases). V shed 5 bases and J shed 8 bases, with 13 bases lying between them. Germline lookup yields CDR1 GTSNPN and CDR2 SVGIG (reference sequence). This CDR3 is built from 12 residues. CDR3: CAWDGSRDEQFF. The CDR3 DNA is TGTGCCTGGGACGGGAGTCGGGATGAGCAGTTCTTC.

V gene TRBV19 combines with J gene TRBJ2-7, with TRBD1 matching 11 bases. The CDR3 runs to 14 residues. Germline CDR1 is LNHDA and CDR2 is SQIVND (reference sequence). J was trimmed by 3 bases and V by 5 bases; bases with no gene match: 3. CDR3 in DNA: TGTGCCAGTAGTCCTGGGACAGGGGGCTACGAGCAGTACTTC. Translation gives CASSPGTGGYEQYF.

This clone was seen only a few times. The chain has TRBV5-1 and TRBJ2-1; 10 bases are shared with TRBD1. This CDR3 spans 14 amino acids. V dropped 2 bases and J dropped 8; count of bases not matched to a gene: 4. Germline V gene lookup returns CDR1 SGHRS and CDR2 YFSETQ. The CDR3 here is CASSLRDRGDEQFF. As DNA, the CDR3 is TGCGCCAGCAGCTTACGGGACAGGGGAGATGAGCAGTTCTTC.

CDR3 in amino acids: CASSQYRGRNEQFF. CDR3 in DNA: TGTGCCAGCAGCCAATACAGGGGCAGGAATGAGCAGTTCTTC. The chain uses TRBV11-2 and TRBJ2-1; 7 bases align to TRBD1. CDR1 and CDR2 from the germline V gene are SGHAT and FQNNGV. The ends lost 5 bases at V and 7 bases at J; junction bases unmatched: 8. CDR3 length: 14 residues.

V and J are TRBV30 and TRBJ2-1, with no clear D. The CDR3 consists of 14 residues. V was clipped by 4 bases and J by 3 bases, with 13 bases between them. The germline V gene has CDR1 GTSNPN and CDR2 SVGIG (reference sequence). CDR3 sequence: CAWIRSELYNEQFF. The CDR3 coding sequence is TGTGCCTGGATCCGCAGCGAGCTCTACAATGAGCAGTTCTTC. The whole variable domain, remainder taken from reference TRBV30 and TRBJ2-1, is SQTIHQWPATLVQPVGSPLSLECTVEGTSNPNLYWYRQAAGRGLQLLFYSVGIGQISSEVPQNLSASRPQDRQFILSSKKLLLSDSGFYLCAWIRSELYNEQFFGPGTRLTVL.

This clone has just a few counts. The rearrangement uses TRBV11-2 and TRBJ1-2; D gene unclear. Germline V lookup: CDR1 SGHAT, CDR2 FQNNGV. Trimming left V 5 bases short and J 4 bases short, with 11 bases between. This CDR3 is 13 amino acids long. The CDR3 nucleotides read TGTGCCAGCAGCCCCGGAGGCCTCTATGGCTACACCTTC. Encoded protein: CASSPGGLYGYTF.

The chain combines TRBV5-1 with TRBJ2-5, with 7 positions matching TRBD2. Germline CDR1 SGHRS, CDR2 YFSETQ. The CDR3 has 14 amino acids. The V gene end was trimmed by 3 bases and the J gene end by 3 bases; junction bases not matched to a gene: 5. The DNA for the CDR3 is TGCGCCAGCAGCTGGGAGGGACGGGAAGAGACCCAGTACTTC. It codes for CASSWEGREETQYF.

This clone was detected a few times. V usage is TRBV9 and J usage is TRBJ2-7; 12 bases align to TRBD2. The CDR3 is 15 residues long. V shed 4 bases and J 3 bases; nucleotides not matched to a gene: 5. Looked up from germline, CDR1 is SGDLS and CDR2 is YYNGEE. Here the CDR3 DNA reads TGTGCCAGCAGCCCCCGACTAGCGGGAGACTACGAGCAGTACTTC. Its protein is CASSPRLAGDYEQYF. Together with reference TRBV9 and TRBJ2-7, the CDR3 gives the full variable domain: DSGVTQTPKHLITATGQRVTLRCSPRSGDLSVYWYQQSLDQGLQFLIQYYNGEERAKGNILERFSAQQFPDLHSELNLSSLELGDSALYFCASSPRLAGDYEQYFGPGTRLTVT.

The sample holds a few counts of this clone. This chain links TRBV30 with TRBJ2-1; a possible D gene is TRBD2 (5 bases). Germline V gene data show CDR1 as GTSNPN and CDR2 as SVGIG (reference sequence). This CDR3 has 12 amino acids. The V gene lost 1 base and the J gene lost 14 bases, with 15 bases spanning the gap. This CDR3 reads CAWSANREEEFF. Here the CDR3 DNA reads TGTGCCTGGAGTGCCAATCGGGAAGAGGAGTTCTTC. Drawing the rest from reference TRBV30 and TRBJ2-1, the complete variable domain is SQTIHQWPATLVQPVGSPLSLECTVEGTSNPNLYWYRQAAGRGLQLLFYSVGIGQISSEVPQNLSASRPQDRQFILSSKKLLLSDSGFYLCAWSANREEEFFGPGTRLTVL.

This clone was counted once. V and J are TRBV7-2 and TRBJ2-7, with 8 positions matching TRBD2. Germline-derived CDR1 and CDR2 are SGHTA and FQGNSA. The CDR3 extends over 17 amino acids. The trim removed 1 base at V and 3 bases at J, leaving 11 bases unmatched. DNA for the CDR3: TGTGCCAGCAGCTTAGGAGGAGTGGGACTAGTGGGCTACGAGCAGTACTTC. This translates into CASSLGGVGLVGYEQYF.

This clone was seen more than once but under ten times. The chain joins TRBV6-1 to TRBJ2-2; 7 bases are a match to TRBD2. Per the germline V gene, CDR1 is MNHNS and CDR2 is SASEGT. The CDR3 totals 14 residues. Trimming at V came to 7 bases and at J to 4 bases, leaving 6 bases not matched to a gene. CDR3 sequence: CASTLAAFTGELFF. DNA of the CDR3: TGTGCCAGCACTCTAGCGGCGTTCACCGGGGAGCTGTTTTTT.

This clone has a handful of counts. Written as DNA, the CDR3 is TGTGCCAGCAGTTTTTATTATTACGAGCAGTACTTC. Amino acids: CASSFYYYEQYF. The chain is built from TRBV28 and TRBJ2-7; D is unclear. Germline CDR1 and CDR2: MDHEN and SYDVKM. V lost 3 bases, J lost 4 bases, and 7 bases lay in between. CDR3 size: 12 residues.

This clone was counted only a few times. The chain links TRBV5-1 to TRBJ2-7; D is unclear. CDR1 is SGHRS and CDR2 is YFSETQ in the germline V gene. The CDR3 runs to 13 residues. V was trimmed by 4 bases and J by 1 base, leaving 9 bases between them. CDR3: CASSSQVSYEQYF. The CDR3 DNA sequence: TGCGCCAGCAGCAGTCAGGTTTCCTACGAGCAGTACTTC. Full variable domain (remainder filled in from reference TRBV5-1 and TRBJ2-7): KAGVTQTPRYLIKTRGQQVTLSCSPISGHRSVSWYQQTPGQGLQFLFEYFSETQRNKGNFPGRFSGRQFSNSRSEMNVSTLELGDSALYLCASSSQVSYEQYFGPGTRLTVT.

A few counts support this clone. The chain carries TRBV7-9 and TRBJ1-1; no clear D gene. The CDR3 spans 10 residues. V lost 10 bases to trimming and J lost 10 bases, with 13 bases between them. CDR1 and CDR2 (germline): SEHNR, FQNEAQ (reference sequence). CDR3 sequence (DNA): TGTGCCAACCTCGAGCCCGGAGCTTTCTTT. Translated: CANLEPGAFF.

The chain uses TRBV19 and TRBJ1-5; D is unclear. Between the trimmed V and J ends, which lost 5 bases and 3 bases, there was a span of 11 bases. The CDR3 extends over 14 amino acids. Germline CDR1 and CDR2: LNHDA and SQIVND (reference sequence). The CDR3 DNA is TGTGCCAGTAGTGCAGGAAAGTACAATCAGCCCCAGCATTTT. Encoded protein: CASSAGKYNQPQHF.